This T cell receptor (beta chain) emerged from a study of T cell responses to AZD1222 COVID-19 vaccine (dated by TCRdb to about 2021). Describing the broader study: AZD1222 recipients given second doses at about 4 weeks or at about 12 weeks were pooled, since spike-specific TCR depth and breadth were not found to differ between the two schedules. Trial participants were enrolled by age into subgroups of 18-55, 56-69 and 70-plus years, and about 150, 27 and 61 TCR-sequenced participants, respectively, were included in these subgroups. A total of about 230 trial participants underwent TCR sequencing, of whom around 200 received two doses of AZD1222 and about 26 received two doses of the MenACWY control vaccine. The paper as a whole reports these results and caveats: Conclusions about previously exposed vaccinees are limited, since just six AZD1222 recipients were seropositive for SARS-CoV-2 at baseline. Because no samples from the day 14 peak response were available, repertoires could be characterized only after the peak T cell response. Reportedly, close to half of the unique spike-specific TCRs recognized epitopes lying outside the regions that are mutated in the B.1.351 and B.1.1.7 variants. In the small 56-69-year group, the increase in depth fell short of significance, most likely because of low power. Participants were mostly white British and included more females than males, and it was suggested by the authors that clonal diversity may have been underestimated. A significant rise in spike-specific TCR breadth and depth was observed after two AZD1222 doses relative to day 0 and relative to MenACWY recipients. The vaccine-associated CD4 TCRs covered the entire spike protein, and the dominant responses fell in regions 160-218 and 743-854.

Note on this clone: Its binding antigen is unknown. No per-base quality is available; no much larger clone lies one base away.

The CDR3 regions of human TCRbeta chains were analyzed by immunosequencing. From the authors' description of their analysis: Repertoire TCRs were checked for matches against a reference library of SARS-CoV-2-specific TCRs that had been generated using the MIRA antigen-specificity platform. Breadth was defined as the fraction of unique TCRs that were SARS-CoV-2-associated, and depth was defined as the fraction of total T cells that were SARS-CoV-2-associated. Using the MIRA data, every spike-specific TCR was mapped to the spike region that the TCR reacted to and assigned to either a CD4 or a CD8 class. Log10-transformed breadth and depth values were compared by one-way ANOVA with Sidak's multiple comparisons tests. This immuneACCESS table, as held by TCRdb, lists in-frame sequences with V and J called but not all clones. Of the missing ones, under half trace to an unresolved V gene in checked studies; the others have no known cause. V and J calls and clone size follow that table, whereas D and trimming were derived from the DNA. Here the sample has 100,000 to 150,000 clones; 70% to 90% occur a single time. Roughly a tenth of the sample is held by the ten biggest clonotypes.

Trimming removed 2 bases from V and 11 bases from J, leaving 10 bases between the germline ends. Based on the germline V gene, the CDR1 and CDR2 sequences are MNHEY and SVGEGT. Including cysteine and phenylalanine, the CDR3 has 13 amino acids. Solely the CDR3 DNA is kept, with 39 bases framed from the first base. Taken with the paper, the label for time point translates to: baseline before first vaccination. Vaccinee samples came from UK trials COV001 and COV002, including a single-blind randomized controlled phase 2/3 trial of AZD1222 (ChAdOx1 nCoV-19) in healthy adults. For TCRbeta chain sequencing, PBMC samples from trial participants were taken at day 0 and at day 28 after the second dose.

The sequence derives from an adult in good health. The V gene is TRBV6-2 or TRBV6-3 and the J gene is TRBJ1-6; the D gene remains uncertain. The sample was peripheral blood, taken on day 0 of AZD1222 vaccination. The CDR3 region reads CASSYEGDAPLHF. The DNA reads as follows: TGTGCCAGCAGTTACGAGGGCGACGCACCCCTCCACTTT.